This T cell receptor (beta chain) appears in the sequencing data of a study of molecular identifiers for immune sequencing clone quantification. About the research overall: Across replicate runs, RNA obtained from approximately 20,000 or 100,000 naive CD8 cells was divided into five, with four undergoing sequencing.

MiXCR, run by TCRdb on the PCR reads, gives a single entry per CDR3 protein. The table records about 54,000 distinct CDR3 sequences, roughly 24% of them present only once. This clonotype occurred many times. Its antigen remains unidentified. Study-wide results and caveats: Clones of above 20 RNA copies carried over 99% of effector molecules; in naive cells they carried under 1%.

Libraries from naive CD8 cells were generated from roughly 21,000 to 960,000 sorted cells (with 10%, 30% or 50% RNA). As CD8+CD4-CCR7+CD45RA+ cells, naive CD8 T cells were sorted. The clonotype originates from a human donor in good health. Some libraries in this study had Jurkat cell RNA spiked in. The sequenced sample was naive CD8+ T cells from blood, with Jurkat cell RNA spiked in. Subset in this sample: FACS-sorted CD8+CD4-CCR7+CD45RA+ naive T cells.

CDR3 loop: CSARTGESYEQYF. The CDR3, as DNA: TGCAGTGCTAGAACGGGGGAGTCCTACGAGCAGTACTTC. The chain carries TRBV20-1 and TRBJ2-7, with D perhaps matching TRBD2 (6 bases). This CDR3 is built from 13 residues. CDR1 and CDR2 (germline): DFQATT, SNEGSKA (reference sequence). Trimming cost V 2 bases and J 1 base, with 9 bases left between them.